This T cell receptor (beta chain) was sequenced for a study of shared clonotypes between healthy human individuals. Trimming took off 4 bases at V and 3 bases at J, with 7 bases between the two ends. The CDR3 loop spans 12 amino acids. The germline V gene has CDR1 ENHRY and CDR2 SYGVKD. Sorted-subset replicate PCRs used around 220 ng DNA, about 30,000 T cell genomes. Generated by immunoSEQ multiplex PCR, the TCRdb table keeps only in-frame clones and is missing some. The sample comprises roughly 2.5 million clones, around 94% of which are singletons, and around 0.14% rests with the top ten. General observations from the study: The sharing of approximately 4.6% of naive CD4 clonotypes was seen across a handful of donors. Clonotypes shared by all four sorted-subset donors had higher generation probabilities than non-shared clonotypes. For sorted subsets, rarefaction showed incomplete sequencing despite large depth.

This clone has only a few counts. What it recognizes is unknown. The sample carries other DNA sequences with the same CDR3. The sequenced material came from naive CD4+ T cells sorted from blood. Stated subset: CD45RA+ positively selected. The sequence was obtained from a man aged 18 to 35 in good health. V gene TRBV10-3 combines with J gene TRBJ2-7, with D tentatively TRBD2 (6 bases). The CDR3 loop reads CAISAGGYEQYF. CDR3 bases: TGTGCCATCAGTGCCGGGGGCTACGAGCAGTACTTC.